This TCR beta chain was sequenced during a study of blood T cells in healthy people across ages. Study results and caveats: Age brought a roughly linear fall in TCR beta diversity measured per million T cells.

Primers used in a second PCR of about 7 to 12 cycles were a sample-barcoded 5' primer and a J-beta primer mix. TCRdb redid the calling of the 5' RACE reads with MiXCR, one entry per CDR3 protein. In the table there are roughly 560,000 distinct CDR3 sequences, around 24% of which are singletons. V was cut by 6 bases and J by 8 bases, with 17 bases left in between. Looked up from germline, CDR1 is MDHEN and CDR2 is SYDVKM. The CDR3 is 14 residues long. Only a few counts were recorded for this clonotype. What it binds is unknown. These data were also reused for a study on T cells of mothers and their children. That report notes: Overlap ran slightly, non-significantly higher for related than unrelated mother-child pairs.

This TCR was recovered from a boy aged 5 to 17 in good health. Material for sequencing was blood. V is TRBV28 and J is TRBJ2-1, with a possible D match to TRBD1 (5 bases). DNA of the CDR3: TGTGCCAGCAGCCCACCCCAGGGCCGTTATGAGCAGTTCTTC. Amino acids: CASSPPQGRYEQFF.